Sequencing of this T cell receptor beta chain was carried out in a study of T-cell memory formation after mild COVID-19. Study-wide results and caveats: Some SARS-CoV-2-responding clones were already detected in memory before infection. Contracting clones localized mainly to CM and EM when CD4+ and mainly to EMRA when CD8+.

Concerning this clonotype: Its antigen is still unknown.

The trim removed 7 bases at V and 6 bases at J, leaving 5 bases unmatched. This CDR3 region has 14 residues. CDR1 SQVTM and CDR2 ANQGSEA come from the germline V gene. MiXCR, applied by TCRdb to the 5' RACE reads, yields one record per CDR3 protein. Among 250,000 to 300,000 distinct CDR3 sequences, roughly 16% were seen once, and the ten largest hold roughly 20%. Sequenced: PBMCs or a T cell subset sorted from them (not recorded which). The TCR was taken from a man aged 18 to 29 who had mild COVID-19 (a few samples of this study predate the infection). Cell type and time point are not known. The chain employs TRBV29-1 and TRBJ2-1; 14 positions agree with TRBD2. The CDR3 reads CSAATSGGANEQFF. The CDR3 region has the DNA TGCAGCGCCGCGACTAGCGGGGGGGCCAATGAGCAGTTCTTC.